The clone carrying this T cell receptor (beta chain) was counted only a few times. Its antigen is as yet unknown. Method: immunoSEQ multiplex PCR; TCRdb's copy keeps in-frame clones and lacks some. The data hold some 15,000 clones, with over 70% observed a single time. The data stem from a study of immune cell composition in non-small cell lung cancer. On the study more broadly: Tumours were mainly lung adenocarcinoma or squamous cell carcinoma. Study-wide points: It was not proven that tumour-reactive clones equal dominant tumour-associated clones. Top 10 clone scores and clonality were higher in squamous than adenocarcinoma.

V was trimmed by 3 bases and J by 7 bases, leaving 12 bases between them. The CDR3 loop spans 13 amino acids. CDR1 MDHEN and CDR2 SYDVKM come from the germline V gene. DNA was extracted from unsorted cell suspensions stored frozen. This TCR came from a human donor with non-small cell lung cancer. The sample was lung tumor tissue. This chain connects TRBV28 to TRBJ1-1; TRBD1 might be the D (5 bases). The CDR3 here is CASSFIGDLEAFF. CDR3 sequence (DNA): TGTGCCAGCAGTTTTATCGGGGACCTTGAAGCTTTCTTT.